These 12 T cell receptor beta chains were sequenced from one sample in a study of T-cell reconstitution after alpha-beta-depleted transplantation in children. It was with unique molecular identifiers that the TCRbeta library was prepared. Using its own MiXCR run on the PCR reads, TCRdb lists one record per CDR3 protein. The table shows 780,000 or so distinct CDR3 sequences, with 16% occurring only once. Material: PBMCs, mostly from graft donor cells, obtained 360 days after TCRalphabeta/CD19-depleted stem cell transplant. The source of these receptors is a male patient younger than 18 who had a stem cell transplant for acute lymphoblastic leukemia, so the T cells may come from the graft donor.

Of note for this clonotype: This sequence may be a read error, since a much larger clone differs from it by one base. V usage is TRBV7-2 and J usage is TRBJ2-7, with 10 bases identical to TRBD2. Germline V gene lookup returns CDR1 SGHTA and CDR2 FQGNSA. V shed 2 bases, J shed 5 bases, and the junction held 3 bases outside the gene matches. This CDR3 has 14 amino acids. CDR3 in DNA: TGTGCCAGCAGCTTAACAGCGGGAGGGCACGAGCAGTACTTC. Protein sequence: CASSLTAGGHEQYF. The full variable domain, rest sourced from reference TRBV7-2 and TRBJ2-7, is GAGVSQSPSNKVTEKGKDVELRCDPISGHTALYWYRQSLGQGLEFLIYFQGNSAPDKSGLPSDRFSAERTGGSVSTLTIQRTQQEDSAVYLCASSLTAGGHEQYFGPGTRLTVT.

This clonotype came up a few times. The chain has TRBV27 and TRBJ1-2; no clear D gene. Trimming took off 4 bases at V and 5 bases at J, with 17 bases between the two ends. Looked up from germline, CDR1 is MNHEY and CDR2 is SMNVEV (reference sequence). The CDR3 is 15 residues long. The CDR3 spells CASSSDGIPLYGYTF. The CDR3 region has the DNA TGTGCCAGCAGTTCGGACGGTATTCCCCTTTATGGCTACACCTTC.

This clonotype has only a few counts. The chain joins TRBV12-3 or TRBV12-4 to TRBJ2-4; D is perhaps TRBD1 (6 bases). The CDR3 runs to 13 residues. The ends were cut back, 2 bases at V and 9 bases at J, with 11 bases in the middle. The DNA of the CDR3 is TGTGCCAGCAGTTTACAGGGGCCCAGCATTCAGTACTTC. This gives the protein CASSLQGPSIQYF.

The chain joins TRBV4-1 to TRBJ2-1, with 11 bases aligning to TRBD2. Germline assignment: CDR1 MGHRA and CDR2 YSYEKL. Trimming cost V 5 bases and J 6 bases; bases outside gene matches: 6. The CDR3 totals 15 residues. CDR3 amino acids: CASSGGLAEINEQFF. DNA for the CDR3: TGCGCCAGCAGCGGGGGACTAGCGGAGATCAATGAGCAGTTCTTC.

This clonotype was found a few times. This sequence joins TRBV5-1 and TRBJ2-5, with D possibly being TRBD1 (5 bases). V was pared by 4 bases and J by 2 bases, with 15 bases between. CDR3 length equals 15 residues. The germline gives CDR1 SGHRS, CDR2 YFSETQ. CDR3 nucleotide sequence: TGCGCCAGCAGCCCCCGAAGGGGTGGTCAAGAGACCCAGTACTTC. It specifies CASSPRRGGQETQYF.

The chain is built from TRBV20-1 and TRBJ2-7, with TRBD2 as a possible D gene (6 bases). The germline V and J ends were trimmed by 6 bases and 6 bases, with 18 bases remaining between them. The V gene's germline CDR1 is DFQATT and CDR2 SNEGSKA (reference sequence). CDR3 length equals 13 residues. The chain's CDR3 is CSAGGTRGIEQYF. The CDR3 DNA is TGCAGTGCGGGCGGGACCCGAGGAATCGAGCAGTACTTC.

This clonotype was picked up many times. The chain combines TRBV29-1 with TRBJ2-5, with 7 bases that match TRBD1. V shed 3 bases and J 5 bases; nucleotides not matched to a gene: 6. The V gene's germline CDR1 is SQVTM and CDR2 ANQGSEA. This CDR3 is built from 13 residues. The DNA of the CDR3 is TGCAGCGTTGACGGGACAGTTGGGGAGACCCAGTACTTC. Its translation is CSVDGTVGETQYF. The full variable domain, rest sourced from reference TRBV29-1 and TRBJ2-5, is SAVISQKPSRDICQRGTSLTIQCQVDSQVTMMFWYRQQPGQSLTLIATANQGSEATYESGFVIDKFPISRPNLTFSTLTVSNMSPEDSSIYLCSVDGTVGETQYFGPGTRLLVL.

The table lists this clonotype with a few counts. The chain recombines TRBV5-1 with TRBJ2-4; 7 bases match TRBD1. Germline V gives CDR1 SGHRS, CDR2 YFSETQ. CDR3 length: 16 residues. V was clipped by 0 bases and J by 3 bases; unmatched bases: 6. CDR3 sequence: CASSLDRAGGKNIQYF. The CDR3 DNA follows: TGCGCCAGCAGCTTGGACAGGGCAGGGGGCAAAAACATTCAGTACTTC.

The CDR3 region has the DNA TGTGCCAGCAGGGCGGGCGGGAGCCTTGGCAATGAGCAGTTCTTC. Translation gives CASRAGGSLGNEQFF. The rearrangement joins TRBV27 to TRBJ2-1; 7 nucleotides agree with TRBD2. The CDR3 loop spans 15 amino acids. Trimming at V came to 6 bases and at J to 6 bases, leaving 11 bases not matched to a gene. CDR1 is MNHEY and CDR2 is SMNVEV in the germline V gene (reference sequence).

This chain connects TRBV27 to TRBJ2-7; possible D gene TRBD1, 7 bases. The germline V and J ends were trimmed by 5 bases and 6 bases, with 17 bases remaining between them. The CDR3 covers 14 residues. The V gene's germline CDR1 is MNHEY and CDR2 SMNVEV (reference sequence). The CDR3 region is CASSPKTGRGEQYF. The CDR3 region has the DNA TGTGCCAGCAGTCCCAAGACAGGGCGGGGCGAGCAGTACTTC.

The genes are TRBV20-1 and TRBJ2-1; TRBD2 matches at 16 bases. The CDR3 runs to 16 residues. Germline trimming cut 3 bases from V and 2 bases from J; bases unmatched to any gene: 1. Germline loops: CDR1 DFQATT, CDR2 SNEGSKA (reference sequence). The DNA for the CDR3 is TGCAGTGCTAGTGGGACTAGCGGGAGGGCCTACAATGAGCAGTTCTTC. It specifies CSASGTSGRAYNEQFF.

This clonotype was seen ten or more times. The gene calls are TRBV30 and TRBJ2-5; D is possibly TRBD2 (6 bases). This CDR3 has 15 residues. Trimming left V 1 base short and J 2 bases short, with 14 bases between. The V gene's germline CDR1 is GTSNPN and CDR2 SVGIG (reference sequence). CDR3 protein: CAWSDGRGAQETQYF. CDR3 sequence (DNA): TGTGCCTGGAGTGACGGGAGAGGGGCACAAGAGACCCAGTACTTC.